Listed here are 14 T cell receptor beta chains from one sample, sequenced in a study of CD4 and CD8 cells across lung adenocarcinoma regions (dated by TCRdb to between 2018 and 2020). Libraries were constructed by PCR. This sample was sequenced with a HiSeq X Ten. Through fastp at Q25 and MiXCR, TCRdb rebuilt clones from the public reads, retaining in-frame beta chains. Every entry covers one CDR3 protein and lists the most common genes and DNA from its rows. The sample includes some 27,000 distinct CDR3 sequences, with about 50% observed a single time. Less than 60% of the sample belongs to the ten largest clones. Sequencing was carried out using CD8+ T cells from the center of a lung tumor. What this sample's cell subset or site label stands for: tumor center region. The receptor set was obtained from a male donor with lung adenocarcinoma. The CD4 and CD8 labels of this study may be unreliable.

This clonotype is categorized as medium-sized. Here the CDR3 reads CASSYSPGGADTQYF. The CDR3 nucleotides read TGTGCCAGCAGTTACTCTCCCGGGGGAGCAGATACGCAGTATTTT. The chain has TRBV6-5 and TRBJ2-3, with D tentatively TRBD2 (6 bases). This CDR3 contains 15 residues. The germline V and J ends were trimmed by 0 bases and 4 bases, with 11 bases remaining between them. Germline V gene data show CDR1 as MNHEY and CDR2 as SVGAGI.

V and J are TRBV6-1 and TRBJ2-2; 8 bases map to TRBD1. The DNA end is more similar to TRBJ2-3, so the J call may be wrong. This CDR3 is built from 15 residues. Per germline, CDR1 MNHNS and CDR2 SASEGT. The CDR3 sequence is CASSVRAVRTGTQYF. Written as DNA, the CDR3 is TGTGCCAGCAGCGTCCGGGCTGTTAGGACAGGGACGCAGTATTTT.

The gene calls are TRBV27 and TRBJ1-5; D remains ambiguous. V lost 4 bases, J lost 6 bases, and 10 bases lay in between. The CDR3 runs 13 residues. The germline CDR1 and CDR2 sequences are MNHEY and SMNVEV (reference sequence). In DNA, the CDR3 is TGTGCCAGCAGTTCGGTTTCTGGTCAGCCCCAGCATTTT. Translation gives CASSSVSGQPQHF.

The chain joins TRBV10-2 to TRBJ2-3, with D possibly matching TRBD1 (5 bases). Germline lookup yields CDR1 WSHSY and CDR2 SAAADI. This CDR3 comprises 13 residues. V was clipped by 9 bases and J by 12 bases, with 22 bases between them. CDR3 sequence: CARGLCAEDIQYF. As DNA, the CDR3 is TGCGCCAGGGGGCTGTGTGCCGAAGATATTCAGTATTTT.

The chain has TRBV27 and TRBJ2-4; D may be TRBD2 (5 bases). The CDR3 totals 14 residues. Between the trimmed V and J ends, which lost 6 bases and 12 bases, there was a span of 21 bases. From germline, CDR1 is MNHEY and CDR2 SMNVEV (reference sequence). The CDR3 DNA is TGTGCCAGCAGGGCCCTGGCGGGCAAAAATACTCAGTACTTC. Encoded protein: CASRALAGKNTQYF.

Ten or more counts support this clonotype. The chain is built from TRBV5-8 and TRBJ2-1; D is unresolved. With 4 bases removed from V and 0 bases from J, the gap between germline ends came to 11 bases. Germline V gene lookup returns CDR1 SGHTS and CDR2 YDEGEE. The CDR3 runs to 15 residues. The CDR3 DNA sequence: TGTGCCAGCAGCCCCATTGGGGTCTCCTACAATGAGCAGTTCTTC. It is translated as CASSPIGVSYNEQFF.

The chain joins TRBV7-9 to TRBJ2-4, with D tentatively TRBD1 (5 bases). The CDR3 loop spans 16 amino acids. V shed 0 bases and J shed 12 bases, with 21 bases lying between them. The germline CDR1 and CDR2 sequences are SEHNR and FQNEAQ (reference sequence). This chain's CDR3 is CASSLAGLGAKDTQYF. The CDR3 nucleotides read TGTGCCAGCAGCTTAGCGGGGCTCGGAGCCAAAGATACTCAGTACTTC.

Regarding this clonotype: This may come from a read error, since a much larger clone is one base off. Without the conserved terminal phenylalanine or tryptophan, this CDR3 likely stems from a read error. The V gene is TRBV6-1, the J gene TRBJ2-3, with 9 nucleotides matching TRBD1. The CDR3 extends over 15 amino acids. The germline gives CDR1 MNHNS, CDR2 SASEGT. The J segment lost 6 bases and the V segment lost 6 bases, leaving 10 bases of the junction unmatched. CDR3 in DNA: TGTGCCAGCAGAGGGACAGGGTTCTCAACGGATACGCAGTATCTT. Protein product: CASRGTGFSTDTQYL.

The rearrangement joins TRBV11-2 to TRBJ2-1; D is tentatively TRBD1 or TRBD2 (5 bases each). Deletions cut 0 bases from V and 11 bases from J, with 8 bases between. The CDR3 is 12 amino acids. Germline CDR1 reads SGHAT; CDR2 reads FQNNGV. The CDR3 here is CASSLEGDQQFF. CDR3 nucleotides: TGTGCCAGCAGCTTAGAAGGGGACCAGCAGTTCTTC.

This clonotype was seen a handful of times. V gene TRBV27 combines with J gene TRBJ2-3; possible D gene TRBD1, 6 bases. The end of the DNA aligns better with TRBJ2-7, so the J call may be wrong. This CDR3 is built from 14 residues. Germline V gene sequence: CDR1 MNHEY, CDR2 SMNVEV (reference sequence). The CDR3 DNA is TGTGGCGGCACGGGGCTGGGGGCCAAAGATACGCAGTACTTC. This encodes CGGTGLGAKDTQYF.

The V and J genes are TRBV6-1 and TRBJ2-4; TRBD1 might be the D (6 bases). Germline lookup yields CDR1 MNHNS and CDR2 SASEGT. This CDR3 contains 16 residues. V shed 0 bases and J shed 6 bases, with 15 bases lying between them. The CDR3 here is CASSEAGLGAGNIQYF. CDR3 sequence (DNA): TGTGCCAGCAGTGAAGCCGGGCTGGGGGCCGGAAACATTCAGTACTTC.

This clonotype was detected many times. The chain links TRBV10-2 to TRBJ2-2, with no clear D. Germline V CDR1 and CDR2: WSHSY, SAAADI. The CDR3 loop spans 12 amino acids. V was shortened by 2 bases and J by 3 bases, with 1 base between the two germline ends. The CDR3 loop is CASSEDTGELFF. The CDR3 DNA follows: TGCGCCAGCAGTGAGGACACCGGGGAGCTGTTTTTT.

There are a few counts of this clonotype. The chain links TRBV5-1 to TRBJ2-5; 10 bases agree with TRBD2. Germline CDR1 SGHRS, CDR2 YFSETQ. The CDR3 has 17 residues. J lost 4 bases, V lost 0 bases, and 9 bases had no gene match. Here the CDR3 reads CASSLAKLAGVRETQYF. The CDR3, as DNA: TGCGCCAGCAGCTTGGCCAAGCTAGCGGGAGTAAGAGAGACCCAGTACTTC.

The chain combines TRBV6-1 with TRBJ2-4; 8 bases are a match to TRBD2. V gave up 7 bases and J gave up 12 bases; unmatched junction bases: 17. Germline V CDR1 and CDR2: MNHNS, SASEGT. The CDR3 extends over 15 amino acids. The chain's CDR3 is CASNTGAGGKDTQYF. The CDR3 DNA is TGTGCCAGCAACACGGGGGCGGGAGGCAAAGACACTCAGTACTTC.